The 25 T cell receptor beta chains listed next were all sequenced from one sample in a study of CD8 T cells in ankylosing spondylitis. TCRdb recomputed calls from the 5' RACE reads with MiXCR, one row per CDR3 protein. The sample has about 240,000 distinct CDR3 sequences; 24% are singletons. The specimen sequenced was blood, either unsorted or a sorted T cell fraction (not recorded which). The receptor set was obtained from a male donor with ankylosing spondylitis or in good health (not recorded which).

The CDR3 region has the DNA TGTGCCAGCAAGGGAAGCACAGATACGCAGTATTTT. Translating gives CASKGSTDTQYF. This chain connects TRBV6-2 or TRBV6-3 to TRBJ2-3; unclear D gene. The germline V gene has CDR1 MNHEY and CDR2 SVGEGT. This CDR3 contains 12 residues. The V and J ends lost 7 bases and 0 bases respectively, with 5 bases between them.

This chain links TRBV5-6 with TRBJ2-7, with D perhaps matching TRBD1 (5 bases). The CDR3 runs 15 residues. Trimming pared 2 bases from V and 0 bases from J, leaving 12 bases between. Germline CDR1 and CDR2: SGHDT and YYEEEE. CDR3 sequence: CASSFRSGFSYEQYF. CDR3 nucleotide sequence: TGTGCCAGCAGCTTCCGATCAGGGTTCTCCTACGAGCAGTACTTC.

This clonotype has just a few counts. V usage is TRBV10-2 and J usage is TRBJ2-3, with 8 bases lining up with TRBD2. The length of the CDR3 is 15 residues. Germline loops: CDR1 WSHSY, CDR2 SAAADI. J gave up 2 bases and V 4 bases, and 5 bases lay outside the gene matches. Here the CDR3 DNA reads TGCGCCAGCAGTGTCAGCGGGGGATCCACAGATACGCAGTATTTT. Translation gives CASSVSGGSTDTQYF.

The chain combines TRBV12-3 or TRBV12-4 with TRBJ2-2; D is undetermined. The CDR3 sequence is 14 residues long. Trimming left V 7 bases short and J 6 bases short, with 15 bases between. CDR3 bases: TGTGCCAGCATCAAACGTAGGGAAGCCGGGGAGCTGTTTTTT. Translating gives CASIKRREAGELFF.

CDR3 sequence: CASSEYGQSNYGYTF. CDR3 in DNA: TGTGCCAGCAGTGAATACGGACAGTCTAACTATGGCTACACCTTC. J is TRBJ1-2 and V is TRBV2, with D perhaps matching TRBD1 (6 bases). Germline CDR1 reads SNHLY; CDR2 reads FYNNEI. V was clipped by 2 bases and J by 0 bases, with 10 bases between them. This CDR3 has 15 amino acids.

This clonotype was observed a single time. The V gene is TRBV5-1, the J gene TRBJ2-3; D is unresolved. The length of the CDR3 is 15 residues. Germline lookup yields CDR1 SGHRS and CDR2 YFSETQ. The ends were cut back, 0 bases at V and 2 bases at J, with 10 bases in the middle. In DNA, the CDR3 is TGCGCCAGCAGCTTGGATCAGGCCTACACAGATACGCAGTATTTT. It yields the protein CASSLDQAYTDTQYF.

This chain uses TRBV6-1 with TRBJ1-4; the D gene is possibly TRBD1 (6 bases). With 4 bases removed from V and 5 bases from J, the gap between germline ends came to 11 bases. Germline CDR1 MNHNS, CDR2 SASEGT. This CDR3 has 14 residues. The CDR3 DNA reads as TGTGCCAGCAGTGCCGGGACACAAAATGAAAAACTGTTTTTT. Its protein product is CASSAGTQNEKLFF.

The chain has TRBV28 and TRBJ2-5, with 8 bases matching TRBD1. The CDR3 spans 15 residues. The ends lost 4 bases at V and 5 bases at J; junction bases unmatched: 9. Germline values: CDR1 MDHEN, CDR2 SYDVKM. The CDR3 sequence: CASSSSTGGKETQYF. The CDR3, as DNA: TGTGCCAGCAGTTCCTCAACAGGGGGAAAGGAGACCCAGTACTTC.

This rearrangement joins TRBV5-1 to TRBJ2-7; D is unclear. Germline assignment: CDR1 SGHRS and CDR2 YFSETQ. Trimming removed 0 bases at V and 6 bases at J, with 10 bases between. The CDR3 sequence is 13 residues long. The CDR3, as DNA: TGCGCCAGCAGCTTGGCCGGGTTGAGCGAGCAGTACTTC. Amino acids: CASSLAGLSEQYF.

This clonotype was recorded many times. This chain connects TRBV4-2 to TRBJ2-3; 9 bases match TRBD2. Germline CDR1 is LGHNA and CDR2 is YNFKEQ. The CDR3 extends over 16 amino acids. The V gene end was trimmed by 0 bases and the J gene end by 4 bases; junction bases not matched to a gene: 5. In DNA, the CDR3 is TGTGCCAGCAGCCAAGATCTAGCGGGGACGGCAGATACGCAGTATTTT. This codes for CASSQDLAGTADTQYF.

The chain joins TRBV20-1 to TRBJ1-2; TRBD1 matches at 7 bases. Germline loops: CDR1 DFQATT, CDR2 SNEGSKA (reference sequence). The J segment lost 4 bases and the V segment lost 5 bases, leaving 7 bases of the junction unmatched. CDR3 size: 13 residues. This CDR3 reads CSAPTGIAYGYTF. The CDR3 coding sequence is TGCAGTGCTCCGACAGGGATCGCCTATGGCTACACCTTC.

The chain recombines TRBV19 with TRBJ2-3; D may be TRBD2 (6 bases). Germline V gives CDR1 LNHDA, CDR2 SQIVND (reference sequence). CDR3 length equals 16 residues. Trimming pared 4 bases from V and 2 bases from J, leaving 16 bases between. CDR3 sequence (DNA): TGTGCCAGTAGTACCGGTGGGGGAGGATTCACAGATACGCAGTATTTT. Protein product: CASSTGGGGFTDTQYF.

The chain is built from TRBV12-2 and TRBJ2-2; TRBD1, the table's D call, lacks a check against the DNA. TRBV12-2 is shown as a pseudogene. CDR3 length: 14 residues. The CDR3 region is CASRYTEGEGELFF. The CDR3 region has the DNA TGTGCAAGTCGCTATACGGAAGGGGAAGGGGAGCTGTTTTTT.

This clonotype was seen repeatedly, ten times or more. This rearrangement joins TRBV9 to TRBJ2-5, with TRBD2 matching over 8 bases. Germline V gene data show CDR1 as SGDLS and CDR2 as YYNGEE. V lost 4 bases and J lost 5; bases outside the gene matches: 4. The CDR3 is 13 amino acids. CDR3 sequence: CASSTRLAETQYF. DNA of the CDR3: TGTGCCAGCAGCACGAGACTAGCGGAGACCCAGTACTTC.

The CDR3 sequence is CASSLGAVRGPTEAFF. CDR3 DNA sequence: TGTGCCAGCAGTTTAGGGGCGGTAAGGGGGCCAACTGAAGCTTTCTTT. The chain joins TRBV12-3 or TRBV12-4 to TRBJ1-1; TRBD1 matches at 7 bases. The CDR3 contains 16 residues. The junction had 10 bases not matched to a gene; V was cut back by 1 base and J by 5 bases.

This clonotype occurred a few times. V is TRBV12-3 or TRBV12-4 and J is TRBJ2-3; the D gene is possibly TRBD2 (6 bases). Deletions cut 8 bases from V and 4 bases from J, with 13 bases between. The CDR3 spans 13 residues. CDR3 bases: TGTGCCAGCGGCGCGGGGCCCCCAGATACGCAGTATTTT. Translation: CASGAGPPDTQYF.

This clonotype was seen repeatedly, ten times or more. V usage is TRBV29-1 and J usage is TRBJ2-3, with unresolved D. The CDR3 runs to 13 residues. Trimming removed 1 base from V and 2 bases from J, with 7 bases in between. Germline CDR1 and CDR2: SQVTM and ANQGSEA. This CDR3 reads CSVEGATTDTQYF. For the CDR3, the DNA is TGCAGCGTTGAAGGTGCAACCACAGATACGCAGTATTTT.

The rearrangement uses TRBV2 and TRBJ2-3, with 9 bases fitting TRBD1. CDR1 and CDR2 from the germline V gene are SNHLY and FYNNEI. The CDR3 is 14 amino acids. V shed 5 bases and J 8 bases; nucleotides not matched to a gene: 8. The CDR3 DNA is TGTGCCAGCAGTCCGGACAGGGGTTTTCCTACGCAGTATTTT. Amino acid sequence: CASSPDRGFPTQYF.

The chain is built from TRBV20-1 and TRBJ1-2; no firm D call. In germline, CDR1 is DFQATT, CDR2 SNEGSKA (reference sequence). Trimming took off 3 bases at V and 4 bases at J, with 18 bases between the two ends. This CDR3 spans 15 amino acids. Written as DNA, the CDR3 is TGCAGTGCTAGTAGGCAAGGACGGATCCTCTATGGCTACACCTTC. It codes for CSASRQGRILYGYTF.

The sample holds many counts of this clonotype. This chain connects TRBV12-3 or TRBV12-4 to TRBJ2-7; no reliable D call. V was trimmed by 3 bases and J by 7 bases, leaving 10 bases between them. The CDR3 is 12 residues long. In nucleotides, the CDR3 is TGTGCCAGCAGTTTTCTTTCGTTAGAGCAGTACTTC. Protein product: CASSFLSLEQYF.

This clonotype was found many times. The CDR3 loop is CASSLMTVGSYEQYF. Here the CDR3 DNA reads TGTGCCAGCAGTTTAATGACAGTGGGCTCCTACGAGCAGTACTTC. The V gene is TRBV28, the J gene TRBJ2-7; tentative D call: TRBD1 (5 bases). Trimming took 2 bases from V and 0 from J, leaving 11 bases between them. Germline V gene sequence: CDR1 MDHEN, CDR2 SYDVKM. The CDR3 loop spans 15 amino acids.

The chain joins TRBV10-3 to TRBJ2-3; 14 bases match TRBD2. The J segment lost 0 bases and the V segment lost 5 bases, leaving 4 bases of the junction unmatched. The germline gives CDR1 ENHRY, CDR2 SYGVKD. The CDR3 totals 17 residues. CDR3 nucleotides: TGTGCCATCAGTCCGGGACTAGCGGGGGTGAGCACAGATACGCAGTATTTT. This translates into CAISPGLAGVSTDTQYF.

This clonotype was counted at least ten times. This rearrangement joins TRBV20-1 to TRBJ1-2; 10 positions agree with TRBD1. The CDR3 extends over 14 amino acids. The V and J ends lost 5 bases and 4 bases, in that order; junction bases with no gene match: 7. The germline V gene encodes CDR1 DFQATT and CDR2 SNEGSKA (reference sequence). This CDR3 reads CSARPGQGFYGYTF. The CDR3 DNA follows: TGCAGTGCTCGGCCGGGACAGGGGTTCTATGGCTACACCTTC.

The CDR3 region has the DNA TGCAGCGTCTTTGGGACAGGGGGGCGTCTAGGCGAGCAGTACTTC. This codes for CSVFGTGGRLGEQYF. This chain joins TRBV29-1 and TRBJ2-7, with 11 bases matching TRBD1. This CDR3 has 15 residues. With V trimmed by 6 bases and J by 6 bases, 13 bases remained unmatched. Germline V CDR1 and CDR2: SQVTM, ANQGSEA.

This clonotype came up a few times. The V gene is TRBV20-1, the J gene TRBJ1-4; maybe TRBD1 (5 bases). From germline, CDR1 is DFQATT and CDR2 SNEGSKA (reference sequence). The V and J ends lost 1 base and 6 bases respectively, with 12 bases between them. This CDR3 has 14 amino acids. The CDR3 nucleotides are TGCAGTGCTAGAGGACAGCCGACGTATGAAAAACTGTTTTTT. It yields the protein CSARGQPTYEKLFF.